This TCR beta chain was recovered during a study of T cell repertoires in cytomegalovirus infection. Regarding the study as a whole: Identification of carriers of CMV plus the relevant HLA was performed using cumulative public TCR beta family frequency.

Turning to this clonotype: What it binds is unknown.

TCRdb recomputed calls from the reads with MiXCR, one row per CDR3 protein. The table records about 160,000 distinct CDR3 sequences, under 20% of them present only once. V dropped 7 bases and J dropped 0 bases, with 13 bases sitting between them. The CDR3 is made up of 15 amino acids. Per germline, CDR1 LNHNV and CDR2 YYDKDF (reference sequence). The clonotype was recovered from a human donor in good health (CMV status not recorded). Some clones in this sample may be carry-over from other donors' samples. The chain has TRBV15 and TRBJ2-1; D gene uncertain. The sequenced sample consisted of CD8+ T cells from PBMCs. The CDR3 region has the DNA TGTGCCACCACACCGACCCTCAGCTCCTACAATGAGCAGTTCTTC. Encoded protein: CATTPTLSSYNEQFF.